This T cell receptor beta chain was recovered during a study of OX40 agonist ivuxolimab in advanced cancers. The V gene's germline CDR1 is SGHDT and CDR2 YYEEEE. Trimming removed 4 bases from V and 7 bases from J; junction bases left unmatched: 9. The CDR3 has 15 residues. The repertoire was sequenced with immunoSEQ multiplex PCR; TCRdb's copy has only in-frame clones and lacks some. The sample holds 50,000 to 55,000 clones, 88% seen once. The receptor's source is an adult with an advanced solid tumor such as melanoma, head and neck, liver or kidney cancer. Sequencing was performed on CD4+ or CD8+ T cells sorted from blood, taken in a trial of the OX40 agonist ivuxolimab. The J gene is TRBJ2-2, the V gene TRBV5-6, with 8 bases aligning to TRBD1. The CDR3 sequence is CASSHTQGAGGELFF. The CDR3, as DNA: TGTGCCAGCAGCCACACCCAGGGGGCGGGCGGGGAGCTGTTTTTT.